The T cell receptor beta chain described here comes from a study of T-cell reconstitution after alpha-beta-depleted transplantation in children. Study-wide points: After one year, T-cell counts and TCRbeta diversity mostly came from new T cells. Several patients had high TCRbeta diversity at day 60; it came from surviving recipient T cells and thymic progenitors. Several hundred expanded graft clones reportedly supplied alpha-beta T cells about two months after transplant.

Many counts were recorded for this clonotype. Its antigen is not known. The length of the CDR3 is 15 residues. The germline V gene has CDR1 SGHRS and CDR2 YFSETQ. J lost 0 bases, V lost 3 bases, and 6 bases had no gene match. Unique molecular identifiers tagged the TCRbeta library. One entry per CDR3 protein results from TCRdb running MiXCR on the PCR reads. The profile shows 600,000 to 800,000 distinct CDR3 sequences, roughly 13% of them singletons. The material sequenced was PBMCs, taken before TCRalphabeta/CD19-depleted stem cell transplant. This TCR was recovered from a girl aged 2-15 years with congenital amegakaryocytic thrombocytopenia, due to receive a stem cell transplant. The chain uses TRBV5-1 and TRBJ2-7; 7 bases fit TRBD1. Here the CDR3 reads CASSSDRVSSYEQYF. The CDR3 nucleotides are TGCGCCAGCAGCTCCGACAGGGTGAGCTCCTACGAGCAGTACTTC.